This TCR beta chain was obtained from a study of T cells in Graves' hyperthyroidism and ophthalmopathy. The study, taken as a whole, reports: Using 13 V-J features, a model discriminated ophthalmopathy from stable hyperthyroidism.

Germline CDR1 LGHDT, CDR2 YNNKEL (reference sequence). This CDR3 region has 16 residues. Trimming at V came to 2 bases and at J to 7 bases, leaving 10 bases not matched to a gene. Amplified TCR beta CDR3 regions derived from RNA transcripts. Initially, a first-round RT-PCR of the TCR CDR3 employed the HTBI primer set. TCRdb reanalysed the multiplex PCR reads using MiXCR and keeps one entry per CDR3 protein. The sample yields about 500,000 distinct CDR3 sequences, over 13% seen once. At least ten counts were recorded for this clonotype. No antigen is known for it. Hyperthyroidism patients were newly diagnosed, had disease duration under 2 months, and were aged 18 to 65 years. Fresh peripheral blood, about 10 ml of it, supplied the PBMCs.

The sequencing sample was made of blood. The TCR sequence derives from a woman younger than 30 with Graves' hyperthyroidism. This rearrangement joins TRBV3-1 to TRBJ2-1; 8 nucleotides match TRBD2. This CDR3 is CASSQQAAGAWNEQFF. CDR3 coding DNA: TGTGCCAGCAGCCAACAGGCAGCGGGAGCTTGGAATGAGCAGTTCTTC.